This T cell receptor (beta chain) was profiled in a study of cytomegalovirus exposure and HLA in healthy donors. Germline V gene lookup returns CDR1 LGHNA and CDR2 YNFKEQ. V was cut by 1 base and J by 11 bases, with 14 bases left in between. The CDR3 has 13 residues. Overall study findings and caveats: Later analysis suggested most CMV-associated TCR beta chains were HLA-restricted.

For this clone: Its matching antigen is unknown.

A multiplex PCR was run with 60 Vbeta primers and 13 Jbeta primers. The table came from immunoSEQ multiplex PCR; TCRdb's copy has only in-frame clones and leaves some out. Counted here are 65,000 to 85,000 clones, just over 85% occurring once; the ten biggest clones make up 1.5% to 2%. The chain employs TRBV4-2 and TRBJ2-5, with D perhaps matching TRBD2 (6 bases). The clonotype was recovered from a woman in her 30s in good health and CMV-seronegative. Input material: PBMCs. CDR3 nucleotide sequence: TGTGCCAGCAGCCAAGGTAGTAGCCGGGAGCAGTACTTC. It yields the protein CASSQGSSREQYF.